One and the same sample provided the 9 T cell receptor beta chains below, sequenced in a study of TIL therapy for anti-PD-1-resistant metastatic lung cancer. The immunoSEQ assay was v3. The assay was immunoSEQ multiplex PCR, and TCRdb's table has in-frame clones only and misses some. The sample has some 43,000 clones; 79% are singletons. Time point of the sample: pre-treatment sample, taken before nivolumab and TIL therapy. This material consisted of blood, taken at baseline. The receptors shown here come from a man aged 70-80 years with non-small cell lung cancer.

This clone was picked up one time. CDR3 in amino acids: CASSLVRNEQFF. The DNA for the CDR3 is TGTGCCAGCAGCTTGGTAAGGAATGAGCAGTTCTTC. The rearrangement links TRBV5-4 to TRBJ2-1; D is unresolved. Germline CDR1 is SGHNT and CDR2 is YYREEE (reference sequence). Trimming took 0 bases from V and 7 from J, leaving 5 bases between them. The CDR3 covers 12 residues. Full variable domain (rest looked up from reference TRBV5-4 and TRBJ2-1): ETGVTQSPTHLIKTRGQQVTLRCSSQSGHNTVSWYQQALGQGPQFIFQYYREEENGRGNFPPRFSGLQFPNYSSELNVNALELDDSALYLCASSLVRNEQFFGPGTRLTVL.

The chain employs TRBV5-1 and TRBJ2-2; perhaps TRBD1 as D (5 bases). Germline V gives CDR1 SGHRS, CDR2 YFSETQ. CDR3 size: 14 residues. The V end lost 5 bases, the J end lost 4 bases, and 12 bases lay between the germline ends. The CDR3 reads CASSRTGSTGELFF. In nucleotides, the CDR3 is TGCGCCAGCAGTAGAACAGGCTCCACCGGGGAGCTGTTTTTT.

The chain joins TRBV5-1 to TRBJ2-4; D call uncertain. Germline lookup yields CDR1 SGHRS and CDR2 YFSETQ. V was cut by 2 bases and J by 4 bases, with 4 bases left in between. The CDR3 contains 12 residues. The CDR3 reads CASSFEKNIQYF. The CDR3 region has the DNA TGCGCCAGCAGCTTCGAGAAAAACATTCAGTACTTC.

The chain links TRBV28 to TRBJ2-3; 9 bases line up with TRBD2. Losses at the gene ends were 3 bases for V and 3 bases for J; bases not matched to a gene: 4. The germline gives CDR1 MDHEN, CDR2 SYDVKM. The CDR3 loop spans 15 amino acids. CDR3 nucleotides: TGTGCCAGCAGTTTCGGGGCGGGAGGGACAGATACGCAGTATTTT. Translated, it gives CASSFGAGGTDTQYF.

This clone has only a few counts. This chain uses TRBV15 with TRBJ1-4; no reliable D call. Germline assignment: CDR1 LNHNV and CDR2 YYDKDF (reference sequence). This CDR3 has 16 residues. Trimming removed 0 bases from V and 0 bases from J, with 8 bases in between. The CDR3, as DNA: TGTGCCACCAGCAGAGATGAGTCGGCAACTAATGAAAAACTGTTTTTT. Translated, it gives CATSRDESATNEKLFF.

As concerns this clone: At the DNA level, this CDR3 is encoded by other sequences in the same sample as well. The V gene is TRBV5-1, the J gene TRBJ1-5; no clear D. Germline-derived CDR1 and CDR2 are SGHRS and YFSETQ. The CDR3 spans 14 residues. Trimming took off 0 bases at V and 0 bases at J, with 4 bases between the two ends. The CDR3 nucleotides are TGCGCCAGCAGCTTGGGGGGTAGCAATCAGCCCCAGCATTTT. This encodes CASSLGGSNQPQHF.

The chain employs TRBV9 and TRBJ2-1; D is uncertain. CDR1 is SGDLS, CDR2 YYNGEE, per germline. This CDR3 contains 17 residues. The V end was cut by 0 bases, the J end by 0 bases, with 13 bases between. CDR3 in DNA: TGTGCCAGCAGCGTAGCCTCGACCGGCAGCTCCTACAATGAGCAGTTCTTC. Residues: CASSVASTGSSYNEQFF.

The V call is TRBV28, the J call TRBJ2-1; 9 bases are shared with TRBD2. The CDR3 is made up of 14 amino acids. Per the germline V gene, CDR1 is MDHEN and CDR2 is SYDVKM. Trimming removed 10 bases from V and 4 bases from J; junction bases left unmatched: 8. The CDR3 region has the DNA TGTGCCACCCTAAGCGGGAGGACTTACAATGAGCAGTTCTTC. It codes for CATLSGRTYNEQFF. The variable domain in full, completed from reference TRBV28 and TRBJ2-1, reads DVKVTQSSRYLVKRTGEKVFLECVQDMDHENMFWYRQDPGLGLRLIYFSYDVKMKEKGDIPEGYSVSREKKERFSLILESASTNQTSMYLCATLSGRTYNEQFFGPGTRLTVL.

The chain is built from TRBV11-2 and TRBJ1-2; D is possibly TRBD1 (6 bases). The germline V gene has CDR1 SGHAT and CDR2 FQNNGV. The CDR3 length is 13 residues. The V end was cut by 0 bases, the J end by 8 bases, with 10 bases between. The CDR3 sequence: CASSLDRGGGYTF. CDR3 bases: TGTGCCAGCAGCTTAGACAGGGGCGGCGGCTACACCTTC.